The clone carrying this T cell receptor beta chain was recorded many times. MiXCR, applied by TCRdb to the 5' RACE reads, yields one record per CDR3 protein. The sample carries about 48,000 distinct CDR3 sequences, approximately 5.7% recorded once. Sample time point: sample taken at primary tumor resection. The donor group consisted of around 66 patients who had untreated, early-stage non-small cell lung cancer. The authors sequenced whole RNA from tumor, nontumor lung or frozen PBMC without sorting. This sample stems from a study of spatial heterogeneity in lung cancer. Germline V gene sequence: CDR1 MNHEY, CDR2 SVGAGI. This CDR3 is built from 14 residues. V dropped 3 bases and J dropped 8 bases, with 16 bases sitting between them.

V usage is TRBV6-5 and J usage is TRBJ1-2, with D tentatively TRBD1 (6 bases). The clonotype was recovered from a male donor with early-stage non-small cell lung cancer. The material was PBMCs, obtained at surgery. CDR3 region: CASSYTGGRRGYTF. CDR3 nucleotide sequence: TGTGCCAGCAGTTATACCGGGGGCCGGAGGGGCTACACCTTC.